These T cell receptor beta chains were read from a single sample in a study of T cells after yellow fever vaccination. TCRdb analysed the 5' RACE reads with MiXCR anew, one entry per CDR3 protein. This table has some 300,000 distinct CDR3 sequences, about 10% appearing once. The starting material was CD4+ T cells sorted from PBMCs, obtained 45 days after the yellow fever booster vaccination. These receptors came from a man younger than 30 who received the YFV17D yellow fever vaccine. Both conserved end residues are part of each CDR3.

j_call: TRBJ1-2; v_call: TRBV4-2; cdr3_aa: CASSQDGGASYGYTF
j_call: TRBJ2-2; v_call: TRBV20-1; cdr3_aa: CSARETGVRTGELFF
j_call: TRBJ1-5; v_call: TRBV20-1; cdr3_aa: CSARAFGQPQHF
j_call: TRBJ1-2; v_call: TRBV6-5; cdr3_aa: CASSSPTDGRYGYTF
j_call: TRBJ2-3; v_call: TRBV7-3; cdr3_aa: CASSLTSASGGQPDTQYF
j_call: TRBJ1-2; v_call: TRBV5-1; cdr3_aa: CASSLGLGQLNYGYTF
j_call: TRBJ1-1; v_call: TRBV2; cdr3_aa: CASSEIGREAFF
j_call: TRBJ2-1; v_call: TRBV7-2; cdr3_aa: CASSLTLPPTGYSNEQFF
j_call: TRBJ1-1; v_call: TRBV12-3/TRBV12-4; cdr3_aa: CASSFPPGQGNTEAFF
j_call: TRBJ1-2; v_call: TRBV4-3; cdr3_aa: CASSQTPGGKGYGYTF
j_call: TRBJ2-7; v_call: TRBV11-2; cdr3_aa: CASSQHRDSYEQYF
j_call: TRBJ2-5; v_call: TRBV5-1; cdr3_aa: CASSGTGNAQETQYF
j_call: TRBJ2-2; v_call: TRBV6-6; cdr3_aa: CASSLGQGSGELFF
j_call: TRBJ1-1; v_call: TRBV29-1; cdr3_aa: CSVESPENTEAFF
j_call: TRBJ1-6; v_call: TRBV7-9; cdr3_aa: CASSPGLSGNSPLHF
j_call: TRBJ2-5; v_call: TRBV7-2; cdr3_aa: CASSLDGAVGTQYF
j_call: TRBJ2-2; v_call: TRBV6-2/TRBV6-3; cdr3_aa: CASRDPYTGELFF
j_call: TRBJ2-1; v_call: TRBV18; cdr3_aa: CASSPNQRSNEQFF
j_call: TRBJ2-7; v_call: TRBV10-3; cdr3_aa: CAISESQRGGLSYEQYF
j_call: TRBJ1-1; v_call: TRBV4-3; cdr3_aa: CASSQQGDTEAFF
j_call: TRBJ2-5; v_call: TRBV2; cdr3_aa: CASSEKPGGETQYF
j_call: TRBJ2-3; v_call: TRBV6-2/TRBV6-3; cdr3_aa: CATSPVWDTQYF
j_call: TRBJ1-4; v_call: TRBV30; cdr3_aa: CAWSDFGGKLFF
j_call: TRBJ1-1; v_call: TRBV6-1; cdr3_aa: CASSDRGLPNTEAFF
j_call: TRBJ1-4; v_call: TRBV10-3; cdr3_aa: CAISRRVNEKLFF
j_call: TRBJ2-2; v_call: TRBV5-1; cdr3_aa: CASRYGATTGELFF
j_call: TRBJ1-1; v_call: TRBV4-2; cdr3_aa: CASSQDGGRTEAFF
j_call: TRBJ1-1; v_call: TRBV5-1; cdr3_aa: CASSSGGDRGTEAFF
j_call: TRBJ1-6; v_call: TRBV11-2; cdr3_aa: CASTSPDRPTTPLHF
j_call: TRBJ2-1; v_call: TRBV5-1; cdr3_aa: CASSPGAIHNEQFF
j_call: TRBJ2-1; v_call: TRBV5-1; cdr3_aa: CACRVGLGDNEQFF
j_call: TRBJ1-6; v_call: TRBV7-2; cdr3_aa: CASSLGDRASPLHF
j_call: TRBJ2-3; v_call: TRBV12-3/TRBV12-4; cdr3_aa: CASRPSGQLSTDTQYF
j_call: TRBJ2-2; v_call: TRBV3-1; cdr3_aa: CASSGVSGGELFF
j_call: TRBJ1-2; v_call: TRBV12-3/TRBV12-4; cdr3_aa: CASRPDTHYGYTF
j_call: TRBJ1-2; v_call: TRBV7-9; cdr3_aa: CASSLKSVEDYGYTF
j_call: TRBJ2-1; v_call: TRBV5-4; cdr3_aa: CASSLASGQGADEQFF
j_call: TRBJ1-3; v_call: TRBV6-5; cdr3_aa: CASSSAGGPTFSGNTIYF
j_call: TRBJ2-7; v_call: TRBV4-3; cdr3_aa: CASSQDRGASYEQYF